What follows are 27 T cell receptor beta chains derived from one specimen sequenced in a study of blood T cell repertoires in COVID-19. The assay was immunoSEQ multiplex PCR, and TCRdb's table has in-frame clones only and misses some. Of fewer than 50,000 clones in the sample, 80% were seen once. The sequencing sample was made of peripheral blood. Source of these receptors: a man between 70 and 80 years old with acute or convalescent COVID-19.

This rearrangement joins TRBV28 to TRBJ2-2; TRBD2 agrees at 8 bases. This CDR3 contains 15 residues. CDR1 and CDR2 from the germline V gene are MDHEN and SYDVKM. J gave up 3 bases and V 5 bases, and 5 bases lay outside the gene matches. The CDR3 DNA follows: TGTGCCAGCAGTCGGGCGGGGGGATACACCGGGGAGCTGTTTTTT. The encoded protein is CASSRAGGYTGELFF.

This chain uses TRBV19 with TRBJ1-3, with a weak D call TRBD1 (5 bases). Trimming removed 3 bases from V and 0 bases from J, with 9 bases in between. Per germline, CDR1 LNHDA and CDR2 SQIVND (reference sequence). The CDR3 has 15 amino acids. In DNA, the CDR3 is TGTGCCAGTAGTATGGCGGGACTCTCTGGAAACACCATATATTTT. Encoded protein: CASSMAGLSGNTIYF.

The CDR3 loop is CASSPGLFRTGGLNTEAFF. CDR3 DNA sequence: TGTGCCAGCTCACCGGGGCTGTTTCGGACAGGGGGTTTGAACACTGAAGCTTTCTTT. The rearrangement joins TRBV18 to TRBJ1-1, with 10 bases aligning to TRBD1. The CDR3 spans 19 residues. The V and J ends lost 3 bases and 0 bases, in that order; junction bases with no gene match: 13. CDR1 and CDR2 from the germline V gene are KGHSH and LQKENI.

This clone occurred a few times. This sequence joins TRBV19 and TRBJ1-6; 7 positions agree with TRBD1. CDR3 length: 15 residues. Germline CDR1 is LNHDA and CDR2 is SQIVND (reference sequence). J lost 7 bases, V lost 5 bases, and 8 bases had no gene match. The CDR3 spells CASSSPTGRNSPLHF. The CDR3, as DNA: TGTGCCAGTAGTTCCCCGACAGGGAGGAATTCACCCCTCCACTTT.

The gene calls are TRBV18 and TRBJ2-7; D is possibly TRBD1 (5 bases). CDR3 length equals 12 residues. Germline CDR1 is KGHSH and CDR2 is LQKENI. Trimming removed 3 bases from V and 5 bases from J, with 8 bases in between. The CDR3: CASSPTGDEQYF. CDR3 DNA sequence: TGTGCCAGCTCACCCACAGGCGACGAGCAGTACTTC.

In DNA form, the CDR3 reads TGTGCCAGCAGCGCACAGGGGTACTATTCACCCCTCCACTTT. This codes for CASSAQGYYSPLHF. This chain joins TRBV5-6 and TRBJ1-6; 7 bases line up with TRBD1. J lost 8 bases, V lost 4 bases, and 6 bases had no gene match. The CDR3 length is 14 residues. Germline CDR1 SGHDT, CDR2 YYEEEE. The full variable domain, in which reference TRBV5-6 and TRBJ1-6 provide the parts outside the CDR3, is DAGVTQSPTHLIKTRGQQVTLRCSPKSGHDTVSWYQQALGQGPQFIFQYYEEEERQRGNFPDRFSGHQFPNYSSELNVNALLLGDSALYLCASSAQGYYSPLHFGNGTRLTVT.

In DNA, the CDR3 is TGTGCCAGCAGCTTGGGGACAGGGGTGGTCAGCACTGAAGCTTTCTTT. It specifies CASSLGTGVVSTEAFF. The chain employs TRBV5-6 and TRBJ1-1; 9 positions match TRBD1. The V and J ends lost 0 bases and 4 bases, in that order; junction bases with no gene match: 7. The CDR3 sequence is 16 residues long. Germline lookup yields CDR1 SGHDT and CDR2 YYEEEE.

The chain carries TRBV6-5 and TRBJ1-1; 8 nucleotides align to TRBD1. The CDR3 spans 15 residues. The V segment lost 5 bases and the J segment 6 bases; nucleotides outside the gene matches: 11. Germline V gene lookup returns CDR1 MNHEY and CDR2 SVGAGI. This chain's CDR3 is CASSQHRGLRSEAFF. The CDR3 DNA reads as TGTGCCAGCAGTCAACACAGGGGGTTGAGGTCTGAAGCTTTCTTT.

CDR3 loop: CASSSTGGNYGYTF. Here the CDR3 DNA reads TGTGCCAGCAGCTCCACGGGGGGTAACTATGGCTACACCTTC. The V and J genes are TRBV4-2 and TRBJ1-2; tentatively, D is TRBD1 (5 bases). Trimming left V 5 bases short and J 1 base short, with 11 bases between. The germline gives CDR1 LGHNA, CDR2 YNFKEQ. The CDR3 runs to 14 residues.

The chain has TRBV18 and TRBJ2-3; 7 bases are shared with TRBD2. In germline, CDR1 is KGHSH, CDR2 LQKENI. The J segment lost 3 bases and the V segment lost 3 bases, leaving 3 bases of the junction unmatched. The CDR3 loop spans 14 amino acids. The DNA for the CDR3 is TGTGCCAGCTCACCGGGCGGGGGTACAGATACGCAGTATTTT. Amino acid sequence: CASSPGGGTDTQYF.

The rearrangement links TRBV4-3 to TRBJ1-1; D ambiguous. V lost 0 bases, J lost 4 bases, and 15 bases lay in between. The germline V gene encodes CDR1 LGHNA and CDR2 YSLEER. The CDR3 has 16 amino acids. CDR3 sequence: CASSQESTGISTEAFF. DNA for the CDR3: TGCGCCAGCAGCCAAGAAAGTACGGGAATCAGCACTGAAGCTTTCTTT.

The chain uses TRBV5-1 and TRBJ2-7, with D perhaps TRBD1 (6 bases). CDR3 length: 14 residues. Germline-derived CDR1 and CDR2 are SGHRS and YFSETQ. V lost 0 bases, J lost 0 bases, and 7 bases lay in between. CDR3 loop: CASSLAGASYEQYF. The CDR3 DNA follows: TGCGCCAGCAGCTTGGCAGGGGCCTCCTACGAGCAGTACTTC.

J is TRBJ1-1 and V is TRBV18, with D unresolved. The CDR3 loop spans 15 amino acids. V was pared by 9 bases and J by 0 bases, with 17 bases between. CDR1 is KGHSH and CDR2 is LQKENI in the germline V gene. This CDR3 is CASVTSGLMNTEAFF. The DNA for the CDR3 is TGTGCCAGTGTCACCAGTGGACTTATGAACACTGAAGCTTTCTTT.

V is TRBV7-9 and J is TRBJ1-1, with D possibly matching TRBD1 (6 bases). CDR1 is SEHNR, CDR2 FQNEAQ, per germline (reference sequence). The CDR3 has 14 residues. V was pared by 5 bases and J by 4 bases, with 14 bases between. CDR3: CASSKETGTTEAFF. The CDR3 nucleotides are TGTGCCAGCAGCAAAGAAACAGGGACCACTGAAGCTTTCTTT.

This rearrangement joins TRBV3-1 (or the pseudogene TRBV3-2) to TRBJ2-7; D might be TRBD2 (6 bases). The V gene lost 0 bases and the J gene lost 2 bases, with 8 bases spanning the gap. There are 14 residues in the CDR3. Germline loops: CDR1 LGHDT, CDR2 YNNKEL (reference sequence). The CDR3 sequence: CASSQDPGAYEQYF. In DNA form, the CDR3 reads TGTGCCAGCAGCCAAGACCCGGGAGCCTACGAGCAGTACTTC.

The gene calls are TRBV24-1 and TRBJ1-5, with 11 positions matching TRBD1. The junction had 2 bases not matched to a gene; V was cut back by 5 bases and J by 6 bases. Germline loops: CDR1 KGHDR, CDR2 SFDVKD. This CDR3 comprises 14 residues. The CDR3 DNA reads TGTGCCACCAGTGTGGGACAGGGGGGTCAGCCCCAGCATTTT. This codes for CATSVGQGGQPQHF.

The rearrangement joins TRBV4-2 to TRBJ2-1; D may be TRBD2 (7 bases). V lost 0 bases to trimming and J lost 0 bases, with 12 bases between them. Germline CDR1 reads LGHNA; CDR2 reads YNFKEQ. The CDR3 is made up of 17 amino acids. CDR3 DNA sequence: TGTGCCAGCAGCCAAGATGGGGGCGGGAGCTCCTACAATGAGCAGTTCTTC. Amino acids: CASSQDGGGSSYNEQFF.

V usage is TRBV27 and J usage is TRBJ1-5; 8 bases map to TRBD1. Germline CDR1 and CDR2: MNHEY and SMNVEV (reference sequence). Trimming at V came to 5 bases and at J to 4 bases, leaving 1 base not matched to a gene. The CDR3 totals 13 residues. CDR3 in DNA: TGTGCCAGCAGTAGACAGGGGAATCAGCCCCAGCATTTT. Translation gives CASSRQGNQPQHF.

This clone was observed a few times. The J gene is TRBJ2-5, the V gene TRBV11-2, with 7 bases aligning to TRBD1. This CDR3 comprises 15 residues. V trimming: 5 bases; J trimming: 5 bases; junction bases outside the gene matches: 11. Germline V lookup: CDR1 SGHAT, CDR2 FQNNGV. CDR3 protein: CASSPGTVSMETQYF. The CDR3 DNA reads TGTGCCAGCAGCCCCGGGACAGTCTCGATGGAGACCCAGTACTTC.

The chain recombines TRBV28 with TRBJ1-2; D may be TRBD1 (5 bases). V was pared by 3 bases and J by 7 bases, with 12 bases between. Germline V gene data show CDR1 as MDHEN and CDR2 as SYDVKM. This CDR3 contains 13 residues. CDR3 protein: CASSFGQGSGYTF. DNA for the CDR3: TGTGCCAGCAGTTTTGGGCAGGGAAGTGGCTACACCTTC.

The rearrangement uses TRBV6-5 and TRBJ2-3, with 12 bases fitting TRBD2. CDR1 and CDR2 (germline): MNHEY, SVGAGI. This CDR3 has 15 amino acids. The J segment lost 5 bases and the V segment lost 6 bases, leaving 6 bases of the junction unmatched. CDR3 coding DNA: TGTGCCAGCAGGATAACTAGCGGGGGGTTAGATACGCAGTATTTT. Residues: CASRITSGGLDTQYF.

V is TRBV3-1 (or the pseudogene TRBV3-2) and J is TRBJ1-5; D remains unclear. Germline CDR1 reads LGHDT; CDR2 reads YNNKEL (reference sequence). Deletions cut 1 base from V and 2 bases from J, with 9 bases between. CDR3 length: 15 amino acids. CDR3 DNA sequence: TGTGCCAGCAGCCAAGGGGCAGTAGGCAATCAGCCCCAGCATTTT. It is translated as CASSQGAVGNQPQHF.

This chain joins TRBV18 and TRBJ2-1; TRBD1 might be the D (6 bases). The CDR3 is 15 amino acids. V was shortened by 2 bases and J by 6 bases, with 14 bases between the two germline ends. Per germline, CDR1 KGHSH and CDR2 LQKENI. CDR3 residues: CASSPDHRQVNEQFF. The CDR3 DNA is TGTGCCAGCTCACCAGACCACCGACAGGTCAATGAGCAGTTCTTC.

The genes are TRBV6-1 and TRBJ2-1; D not certain. Trimming took 2 bases from V and 8 from J, leaving 10 bases between them. There are 13 residues in the CDR3. Germline V lookup: CDR1 MNHNS, CDR2 SASEGT. Here the CDR3 reads CASSESTLDEQFF. CDR3 nucleotide sequence: TGTGCCAGCAGTGAAAGCACCCTTGATGAGCAGTTCTTC.

This clone has more than one count but fewer than ten. The chain is built from TRBV7-2 and TRBJ1-2, with D uncertain. The CDR3 loop spans 14 amino acids. Trimming removed 1 base at V and 2 bases at J, with 8 bases between. CDR1 and CDR2 (germline): SGHTA, FQGNSA. The CDR3 spells CASSLDPMNYGYTF. The CDR3 coding sequence is TGTGCCAGCAGCTTAGATCCCATGAACTATGGCTACACCTTC.

This chain links TRBV6-5 with TRBJ1-1; TRBD1 aligns across 9 bases. Germline V gene lookup returns CDR1 MNHEY and CDR2 SVGAGI. The CDR3 loop spans 15 amino acids. V gave up 4 bases and J gave up 5 bases; unmatched junction bases: 8. Here the CDR3 DNA reads TGTGCCAGCAGTTCGACTGGACAGGGGTGGACTGAAGCTTTCTTT. This codes for CASSSTGQGWTEAFF.

The genes are TRBV6-5 and TRBJ1-2; 7 bases fit TRBD1. CDR1 and CDR2 from the germline V gene are MNHEY and SVGAGI. The V segment lost 7 bases and the J segment 7 bases; nucleotides outside the gene matches: 6. The CDR3 consists of 12 residues. The CDR3, as DNA: TGTGCCAGCAAACAGGGGCAGGGTGGCTACACCTTC. This gives the protein CASKQGQGGYTF.